This T cell receptor (beta chain) comes out of a study of graft-versus-host responses after intestinal transplantation. About the study: Recipients had multivisceral, liver-intestinal, or isolated intestinal transplants. For approximately three years after anti-thymocyte globulin induction, all recipients took tacrolimus and steroids.

There are 16 residues in the CDR3. Per germline, CDR1 PRHDT and CDR2 FYEKMQ (reference sequence). Deletions cut 5 bases from V and 0 bases from J, with 14 bases between. TCRdb's copy holds only in-frame clones and misses some; the assay was immunoSEQ multiplex PCR. The sample includes over 9,000 clones, around 96% of them seen just once. Findings and limits, study-wide: Marrow from the recipient contained GvH clones, some of which had appeared first in ileum or blood.

Note on this clone: Its specificity is unknown.

This receptor was identified in a human patient who received an intestinal transplant, so some T cells may come from the graft donor. The sample consisted of bone marrow, taken roughly 540 days after intestinal transplantation. This chain connects TRBV13 to TRBJ2-1; D uncertain. CDR3 sequence (DNA): TGTGCCAGCAGCCTCCATCCCCTGAGCTCCTACAATGAGCAGTTCTTC. It is translated as CASSLHPLSSYNEQFF.